The clone carrying this T cell receptor beta chain was recorded many times. The antigen is not known. Trimming cost V 3 bases and J 2 bases; bases outside gene matches: 6. The CDR3 contains 15 residues. Germline V CDR1 and CDR2: DFQATT, SNEGSKA (reference sequence). What was amplified from RNA transcripts were TCR beta CDR3 regions. During a first-round RT-PCR of the TCR CDR3, the HTBI primer set was used. One entry per CDR3 protein results from TCRdb running MiXCR on the multiplex PCR reads. The table shows under 450,000 distinct CDR3 sequences, with 17% occurring only once. Blood was obtained at the first hyperthyroidism diagnosis, which preceded any ophthalmopathy symptoms. The sample is drawn from a study of T cells in Graves' hyperthyroidism and ophthalmopathy. Study-level points and caveats: A median around 6.8 months before onset, the model predicted ophthalmopathy. Most clonotypes expanded in the thyroid (above 0.001) were also present in blood.

The rearrangement joins TRBV20-1 to TRBJ2-5; the match to TRBD2 covers 10 bases. The TCR was taken from a woman aged 25 to 39 with Graves' hyperthyroidism that later progressed to Graves' ophthalmopathy. Sequencing was performed on blood. The CDR3 nucleotides read TGCAGTGCTAGTCTAGCGGGGGTTACTCAAGAGACCCAGTACTTC. It is translated as CSASLAGVTQETQYF.